The 31 T cell receptor beta chains reported below all come from one sample, sequenced in a study of tissue T cells after allogeneic stem cell transplantation. The table came from immunoSEQ multiplex PCR; TCRdb's copy has only in-frame clones and leaves some out. The repertoire holds under 9,000 clones, with approximately 37% as singletons. The time point was: mouse harvest day 14 after allogeneic transplant. Tail vein injection delivered 10^7 T-cell-depleted bone marrow cells and 10^6 splenic CD5+ T cells. Sequenced input: skin. The receptors shown here come from a female BALB/c mouse given C57BL/6 T cells with graft-versus-host disease after an allogeneic hematopoietic cell transplant.

This clone was found a few times. Here the gene names and germline are mouse. The read finishes 1 residue shy of the CDR3 end, and the germline J gene is used to complete it. The chain recombines TRBV19 with TRBJ2-3; perhaps D is TRBD1 or TRBD2 (5 bases each). The CDR3 runs to 16 residues. V lost 0 bases and J lost 0, with 11 bases in between. CDR1 FNHDT and CDR2 SITEND come from the germline V gene (reference sequence). The CDR3 protein is CASSIVGANSAETLYF. The covered CDR3 bases are TGTGCCAGCAGTATAGTAGGGGCCAATAGTGCAGAAACGCTGTAT.

This clone is medium-sized (0.01 to 0.1%) within its sample. Mouse germline and gene names are used. The CDR3 extends 1 residue past the end of the read, so its final part is completed from the germline J gene. The chain is built from TRBV26 and TRBJ1-3; no clear D gene. From germline, CDR1 is KGHPV and CDR2 FQNQEV (reference sequence). V dropped 0 bases and J dropped 0 bases, with 6 bases sitting between them. The CDR3 totals 15 residues. The part of the CDR3 DNA that was read is TGTGCCAGCAGTCTGTCTGGATATTCTGGAAATACGCTCTAT. Its translation is CASSLSGYSGNTLY. The CDR3 reads in full as CASSLSGYSGNTLYF.

For this clone: Mouse gene names apply. The read finishes 1 residue shy of the CDR3 end, and the germline J gene is used to complete it. This rearrangement joins TRBV23 to TRBJ1-1; the D call TRBD1 from the table was never checked on the DNA. CDR3 length: 13 amino acids. The germline V gene encodes CDR1 KGHTA and CDR2 FQNQQP. Here the CDR3 reads CSSSWDTNTEVFF. The sequenced part of the CDR3 DNA is TGCTCCAGCAGCTGGGACACAAACACAGAAGTCTTC.

The table lists this clone with a few counts. Genes here carry mouse names. The read is 1 residue too short to cover the CDR3 end, so that end is filled in from the germline J gene. The same CDR3 is also encoded by other DNA sequences in this sample. This rearrangement joins TRBV13-2 to TRBJ1-2; D is undetermined. CDR1 is NNHNN and CDR2 is SYGAGS in the germline V gene (reference sequence). The CDR3 spans 14 residues. Trimming cost V 0 bases and J 0 bases, with 6 bases left between them. The CDR3 spells CASGDAKANSDYTF. The covered CDR3 bases are TGTGCCAGCGGTGATGCGAAGGCAAACTCCGACTACACC.

This clone was recorded a few times. The genes and germline here are from mouse. The read halts 1 residue ahead of the CDR3 end, with the missing end drawn from the germline J gene. The V gene is TRBV23, the J gene TRBJ1-1; the table's D call, TRBD1, has no DNA check behind it. Germline V gives CDR1 KGHTA, CDR2 FQNQQP. The CDR3 runs to 14 residues. Incomplete CDR3 DNA: TGCTCCAGCAGTCAATCTGACAGGGGGCTCGGAGTCTTC. The encoded protein is CSSSQSDRGLGVF. The full-length CDR3 reads as CSSSQSDRGLGVFF. Filled out from reference TRBV23 and TRBJ1-1, the complete variable domain reads DAAVTQKPRYLIKMKGQEAEMKCIPEKGHTAVFWYQQKQSKELKFLIYFQNQQPLDQIDMVKERFSAVCPSSSLCSLGIRTCEAEDSALYLCSSSQSDRGLGVFFGKGTRLTVV.

This clone was seen only a few times. Germline and genes: mouse. The read gets to within 1 residue of the CDR3 end, and the germline J gene fills in the rest. The genes are TRBV3 and TRBJ2-4; D ambiguous. This CDR3 comprises 13 residues. Germline V gene sequence: CDR1 SNHLY, CDR2 FYNGKV (reference sequence). Trimming cost V 4 bases and J 0 bases, with 5 bases left between them. Here the CDR3 reads CASSSDSQNTLYF. The DNA read from the CDR3 is TGTGCCAGCAGCTCGGACAGTCAAAACACCTTGTAC.

With regard to this clone: All gene names here are mouse names. The read terminates 1 residue before the CDR3 end, so the remaining end is supplied by the germline J gene. The chain combines TRBV23 with TRBJ2-7; the D call TRBD1 from the table was never checked on the DNA. The CDR3 extends over 13 amino acids. The V gene's germline CDR1 is KGHTA and CDR2 FQNQQP. CDR3 amino acids: CSSSQSSRGEQYF. The covered CDR3 bases are TGCTCCAGCAGTCAATCCAGCAGGGGTGAACAGTAC.

With respect to this clone: Here the CDR3 omits its conserved ending phenylalanine or tryptophan, so a read error is the likely source. The limits of the CDR3 on the DNA are not certain, so only TCRdb's listed CDR3 is given. Germline and genes here are mouse. This rearrangement joins TRBV31 to TRBJ2-6. TRBJ2-6 is shown as a pseudogene. CDR1 GKSSPN and CDR2 SITVG come from the germline V gene. The CDR3 contains 13 residues when both ends are counted. The CDR3 spells CAWSTGGELALTD.

Worth noting for this clone: Gene names are the mouse ones. The read is 1 residue too short to cover the CDR3 end, so that end is filled in from the germline J gene. The V call is TRBV19, the J call TRBJ2-3, with 7 bases matching TRBD1. Looked up from germline, CDR1 is FNHDT and CDR2 is SITEND (reference sequence). CDR3 length equals 15 residues. V lost 1 base and J lost 0; bases outside the gene matches: 2. This CDR3 is CASSINRGSAETLYF. CDR3 DNA (partial): TGTGCCAGCAGTATAAACAGGGGAAGTGCAGAAACGCTGTAT.

Note on this clone: Mouse germline and gene names are used. Read data end 1 residue before the CDR3 end; the end is taken from the germline J gene. The chain carries TRBV26 and TRBJ1-1, with 9 nucleotides matching TRBD1. The germline V gene encodes CDR1 KGHPV and CDR2 FQNQEV (reference sequence). The trim removed 3 bases at V and 0 bases at J, leaving 5 bases unmatched. The CDR3 contains 16 residues. The CDR3 sequence is CASSLLTGGTNTEVFF. The covered CDR3 bases are TGTGCCAGCAGTCTCTTGACAGGGGGGACAAACACAGAAGTCTTC.

Relative to its sample, this clone is medium-sized (0.01 to 0.1%). Mouse names are used for the genes. The read finishes 1 residue shy of the CDR3 end, and the germline J gene is used to complete it. The J gene is TRBJ1-4, the V gene TRBV26; the D is unclear. The CDR3 consists of 11 residues. With 5 bases removed from V and 7 bases from J, the gap between germline ends came to 5 bases. Germline loops: CDR1 KGHPV, CDR2 FQNQEV (reference sequence). CDR3 loop: CASSFSERLFF. CDR3 bases read: TGTGCCAGCAGTTTTAGCGAAAGATTATTT. Based on the CDR3 plus reference TRBV26 and TRBJ1-4, the full variable domain is NSKVIQTPRYLVKGQGQKAKMRCIPEKGHPVVFWYQQNKNNEFKFLINFQNQEVLQQIDMTEKRFSAECPSNSPCSLEIQSSEAGDSALYLCASSFSERLFFGHGTKLSVL.

Note on this clone: The germline and genes are mouse ones. Other DNA sequences in the sample encode the same CDR3. CDR3 in amino acids: CASSLRQNTEVFF. CDR3 DNA, as far as it was read: TGTGCCAGCAGTCTGAGGCAGAACACAGAAGTCTTC. J is TRBJ1-1 and V is TRBV26; D is unresolved. With the read ending 1 residue before the CDR3 end, the germline J gene is used to fill in that end. The germline gives CDR1 KGHPV, CDR2 FQNQEV (reference sequence). The CDR3 is 13 residues long. The V and J ends lost 2 bases and 0 bases respectively, with 4 bases between them. The full variable domain, in which reference TRBV26 and TRBJ1-1 provide the parts outside the CDR3, is NSKVIQTPRYLVKGQGQKAKMRCIPEKGHPVVFWYQQNKNNEFKFLINFQNQEVLQQIDMTEKRFSAECPSNSPCSLEIQSSEAGDSALYLCASSLRQNTEVFFGKGTRLTVV.

On this clone: Gene names refer to mouse genes. The observed sequence ends 1 residue before the CDR3 terminus, with the missing tail filled in from the germline J gene. The V gene is TRBV29, the J gene TRBJ2-4; 7 bases align to TRBD2. CDR3 length: 13 amino acids. Germline V gene lookup returns CDR1 MSHET and CDR2 SYDVDS. V lost 6 bases and J lost 0; bases outside the gene matches: 0. The CDR3 bases that were read are TGTGCTAGCAGCTGGGGGAGTCAAAACACCTTGTAC. As protein: CASSWGSQNTLY. The whole CDR3 sequence is CASSWGSQNTLYF.

This clone counts as medium-sized. Any gene name here is a mouse gene name. The CDR3 extends 1 residue past the end of the read, so its final part is completed from the germline J gene. V usage is TRBV16 and J usage is TRBJ2-7; 8 nucleotides align to TRBD2. CDR1 SGHSA and CDR2 FRNQAP come from the germline V gene. This CDR3 is built from 14 residues. Trimming removed 1 base from V and 2 bases from J; junction bases left unmatched: 1. The sequenced CDR3 bases are TGTGCAAGCAGCTTAGCTGGGGGGACCTATGAACAGTAC. Protein product: CASSLAGGTYEQY. The entire CDR3 protein reads CASSLAGGTYEQYF.

As concerns this clone: Genes here carry mouse names. The read terminates 1 residue before the CDR3 end, so the remaining end is supplied by the germline J gene. The V call is TRBV3, the J call TRBJ1-2; no reliable D call. Germline-derived CDR1 and CDR2 are SNHLY and FYNGKV (reference sequence). Trimming stripped 2 bases from V and 0 bases from J, with 4 bases between. The CDR3 contains 13 residues. CDR3 DNA (partial): TGTGCCAGCAGCTTAAGGACAAACTCCGACTACACC. Its protein is CASSLRTNSDYT. The complete CDR3 sequence is CASSLRTNSDYTF.

Note on this clone: Gene names are the mouse ones. The missing CDR3 end, 1 residue past where the read stops, is filled in from the germline J gene. The rearrangement links TRBV13-3 to TRBJ1-2; TRBD1 matches at 9 bases. The CDR3 is made up of 15 amino acids. The J segment lost 5 bases and the V segment lost 1 base, leaving 6 bases of the junction unmatched. The germline V gene encodes CDR1 NNHDY and CDR2 SYVADS. Partial CDR3 DNA: TGTGCCAGCAGTGATCGGGACAGGGAAAAGTCCGACTACACC. Translated, it gives CASSDRDREKSDYT. In full, the CDR3 is CASSDRDREKSDYTF.

Notes on this clone: Genes here carry mouse names. The read ends 1 residue before the CDR3 terminus; that terminus is restored from the germline J gene. V usage is TRBV23 and J usage is TRBJ2-3; the table calls TRBD1, which could not be checked here. Germline V gene data show CDR1 as KGHTA and CDR2 as FQNQQP. CDR3 size: 13 residues. The sequenced CDR3 bases are TGCTCCAGCAGTCCTCAGGGGGGAGAAACGCTGTAT. As protein: CSSSPQGGETLY. The complete CDR3 reads CSSSPQGGETLYF. Complete variable domain (other parts from reference TRBV23 and TRBJ2-3): DAAVTQKPRYLIKMKGQEAEMKCIPEKGHTAVFWYQQKQSKELKFLIYFQNQQPLDQIDMVKERFSAVCPSSSLCSLGIRTCEAEDSALYLCSSSPQGGETLYFGSGTRLTVL.

This clone is labeled as medium-sized. Here the gene names and germline are mouse. The read terminates 1 residue before the CDR3 end, so the remaining end is supplied by the germline J gene. The genes are TRBV26 and TRBJ1-5; D remains ambiguous. Trimming removed 4 bases at V and 0 bases at J, with 13 bases between. This CDR3 is built from 16 residues. Per germline, CDR1 KGHPV and CDR2 FQNQEV (reference sequence). The CDR3 region is CASSPLARYNNQAPLF. The CDR3 DNA, read in part, is TGTGCCAGCAGTCCACTCGCCAGATATAACAACCAGGCTCCGCTT.

A note on this clone: Genes and germline are mouse. Other DNA sequences in this sample translate to the same CDR3. CDR3 loop: CASSLSSGARGNTLYF. CDR3 bases read: TGTGCCAGCAGTCTGTCGTCGGGGGCGAGAGGAAATACGCTCTAT. This chain links TRBV26 with TRBJ1-3, with D tentatively TRBD1 (6 bases). Read data end 1 residue before the CDR3 end; the end is taken from the germline J gene. Trimming shortened V by 0 bases and J by 4 bases, and 13 bases separated the two germline ends. The germline V gene encodes CDR1 KGHPV and CDR2 FQNQEV (reference sequence). The length of the CDR3 is 16 residues.

To note about this clone: Gene names are the mouse ones. With the read ending 1 residue before the CDR3 end, the germline J gene is used to fill in that end. The genes are TRBV13-1 and TRBJ2-4; TRBD2 aligns across 8 bases. The CDR3 totals 14 residues. Germline CDR1 reads NSHNY; CDR2 reads SYGAGN. J gave up 2 bases and V 3 bases, and 2 bases lay outside the gene matches. The CDR3 DNA, read in part, is TGTGCCAGCAGTGGACTGGGGTTTCAAAACACCTTGTAC. This translates into CASSGLGFQNTLY. The complete CDR3 reads CASSGLGFQNTLYF.

This clone has a handful of counts. The listed genes are named as in mouse. From the germline J gene comes the end of the CDR3, since the read stops 1 residue before it. The V and J genes are TRBV3 and TRBJ1-3, with 8 bases that match TRBD1. The CDR3 extends over 15 amino acids. Germline-derived CDR1 and CDR2 are SNHLY and FYNGKV (reference sequence). Trimming cost V 3 bases and J 4 bases; bases outside gene matches: 5. The chain's CDR3 is CASSFQGARGNTLYF. The CDR3 bases that were read are TGTGCCAGCAGCTTCCAGGGGGCGCGGGGAAATACGCTCTAT. Supplemented by reference TRBV3 and TRBJ1-3, the full variable domain reads GPKVLQIPSHQIIDMGQMVTLNCDPVSNHLYFYWYKQILGQQMEFLVNFYNGKVMEKSKLFKDQFSVERPDGSYFTLKIQPTALEDSAVYFCASSFQGARGNTLYFGEGSRLIVV.

This clone has a handful of counts. Gene names refer to mouse genes. The read stops 1 residue short of the end of the CDR3; the missing end is completed from the germline J gene. The rearrangement links TRBV26 to TRBJ1-4, with D perhaps TRBD1 (5 bases). The V gene lost 7 bases and the J gene lost 0 bases, with 9 bases spanning the gap. Germline V CDR1 and CDR2: KGHPV, FQNQEV (reference sequence). The CDR3 totals 14 residues. Here the CDR3 reads CASKGDFSNERLFF. The part of the CDR3 DNA that was read is TGTGCCAGCAAAGGGGATTTTTCCAACGAAAGATTATTT. Full variable domain (remainder filled in from reference TRBV26 and TRBJ1-4): NSKVIQTPRYLVKGQGQKAKMRCIPEKGHPVVFWYQQNKNNEFKFLINFQNQEVLQQIDMTEKRFSAECPSNSPCSLEIQSSEAGDSALYLCASKGDFSNERLFFGHGTKLSVL.

A word on this clone: Gene names and germline refer to mouse. The read comes to an end 1 residue before the CDR3 does, leaving the germline J gene to fill in the end. This chain joins TRBV13-1 and TRBJ2-4, with D perhaps matching TRBD2 (7 bases). Trimming took 0 bases from V and 0 from J, leaving 11 bases between them. Germline V gene sequence: CDR1 NSHNY, CDR2 SYGAGN. The CDR3 extends over 16 amino acids. The CDR3 spells CASSDEGGLSQNTLYF. Partial CDR3 DNA: TGTGCCAGCAGTGATGAGGGGGGCCTAAGTCAAAACACCTTGTAC.

Concerning this clone: The gene symbols are mouse symbols. The missing CDR3 end, 1 residue past where the read stops, is filled in from the germline J gene. The chain is built from TRBV12-1 and TRBJ2-7; 11 bases are shared with TRBD1. V shed 6 bases and J 7 bases; nucleotides not matched to a gene: 4. CDR1 is SGHSN, CDR2 HYEKVE, per germline. This CDR3 is built from 12 residues. CDR3 DNA (partial): TGTGCCAGCGGACAGGGGGCGAGAGAACAGTAC. Its translation: CASGQGAREQY. The whole CDR3 reads CASGQGAREQYF. Full variable domain (missing parts from reference TRBV12-1 and TRBJ2-7): DSGVVQSPRHIIKEKGGRSVLTCIPISGHSNVVWYQQTLGKELKFLIQHYEKVERDKGFLPSRFSVQQFDDYHSEMNMSALELEDSAMYFCASGQGAREQYFGPGTRLTVL.

Note on this clone: Any gene name here is a mouse gene name. The CDR3 extends 1 residue past the end of the read, so its final part is completed from the germline J gene. V usage is TRBV5 and J usage is TRBJ2-1; 8 bases line up with TRBD2. CDR1 and CDR2 (germline): LGHNA, YNLKQL (reference sequence). The CDR3 length is 14 residues. V was clipped by 0 bases and J by 7 bases; unmatched bases: 2. CDR3 region: CASSQDWGEAEQFF. The covered CDR3 bases are TGTGCCAGCAGCCAAGACTGGGGGGAGGCTGAGCAGTTC.

By frequency in the sample, this clone is medium-sized. Gene names denote mouse genes. The sequenced fragment ends 1 residue before the CDR3 boundary, so the rest is inferred from the germline J gene. The V call is TRBV12-2, the J call TRBJ1-3; D is ambiguous. CDR3 length equals 13 residues. The V gene lost 2 bases and the J gene lost 2 bases, with 6 bases spanning the gap. The germline CDR1 and CDR2 sequences are SGHLS and HYDKME. The CDR3 DNA, read in part, is TGTGCCAGCTCTCCCGGGACTGGAAATACGCTCTAT. Residues: CASSPGTGNTLY. The entire CDR3 reads CASSPGTGNTLYF.

Details on this clone: Gene names follow the mouse nomenclature. Read data end 1 residue before the CDR3 end; the end is taken from the germline J gene. The chain joins TRBV5 to TRBJ2-7; D is uncertain. CDR1 and CDR2 from the germline V gene are LGHNA and YNLKQL (reference sequence). Deletions cut 0 bases from V and 4 bases from J, with 7 bases between. This CDR3 has 13 amino acids. The CDR3 loop is CASSQDTAYEQYF. The sequenced CDR3 bases are TGTGCCAGCAGCCAAGATACAGCGTATGAACAGTAC.

This clone was seen once. Each gene name is a mouse one. The read ends 1 residue before the CDR3 terminus; that terminus is restored from the germline J gene. The chain links TRBV29 to TRBJ1-1; tentatively, D is TRBD1 (5 bases). Germline values: CDR1 MSHET, CDR2 SYDVDS. V lost 0 bases and J lost 1, with 9 bases in between. CDR3 size: 15 residues. CDR3 DNA (partial): TGTGCTAGCAGTTTATCGACTGGGGGAAACACAGAAGTCTTC. Translation gives CASSLSTGGNTEVF. The full CDR3 is CASSLSTGGNTEVFF.

In the case of this clone: Gene names denote mouse genes. Read sequence stops 1 residue before the CDR3 end, and the germline J gene provides the missing end. The V gene is TRBV13-2, the J gene TRBJ2-7, with TRBD2 matching 13 bases. V lost 3 bases and J lost 4; bases outside the gene matches: 1. CDR1 is NNHNN and CDR2 is SYGAGS in the germline V gene (reference sequence). This CDR3 is 14 amino acids long. CDR3 DNA (partial): TGTGCCAGCGGTGGGACTGGGGGGGCTTATGAACAGTAC. Translated: CASGGTGGAYEQY. The whole CDR3 reads CASGGTGGAYEQYF.

Sample share makes this clone medium-sized. Gene names are mouse gene names. The read is 1 residue too short to cover the CDR3 end, so that end is filled in from the germline J gene. The V call is TRBV26, the J call TRBJ2-7; the match to TRBD1 covers 7 bases. Unmatched junction bases numbered 0, after V lost 4 bases and J lost 3 bases. Germline CDR1 is KGHPV and CDR2 is FQNQEV (reference sequence). This CDR3 has 12 amino acids. CDR3 amino acids: CASSRDSYEQYF. CDR3 DNA, as far as it was read: TGTGCCAGCAGTCGGGACAGCTATGAACAGTAC.

About this clone itself: The genes are named according to mouse. The CDR3 end lies 1 residue beyond the end of the read and is filled in from the germline J gene. This rearrangement joins TRBV31 to TRBJ2-4; 8 bases line up with TRBD1. Germline V gene sequence: CDR1 GKSSPN, CDR2 SITVG. CDR3 length: 12 amino acids. The J segment lost 3 bases and the V segment lost 5 bases, leaving 1 base of the junction unmatched. CDR3: CAWGQGQNTLYF. CDR3 DNA, as far as it was read: TGTGCCTGGGGACAGGGACAAAACACCTTGTAC.